This paragraph reports one T cell receptor (beta chain). The V end lost 4 bases, the J end lost 3 bases, and 9 bases lay between the germline ends. Germline V gene lookup returns CDR1 SGHVS and CDR2 FQNEAQ. The CDR3 length is 14 residues. This entry comes from a study of control samples from healthy donors and cancer patients. Assay: immunoSEQ multiplex PCR; the TCRdb copy retains only in-frame clones and omits some. The sample lists about 120,000 clones, about 91% seen once, with approximately 3.5% in the top ten. The sample taken for sequencing was blood. This chain joins TRBV7-8 and TRBJ1-4; maybe TRBD1 (5 bases). The TCR was taken from a man in his forties or fifties in good health. The chain's CDR3 is CASSSRGANEKLFF. CDR3 coding DNA: TGTGCCAGCAGCTCAAGGGGCGCTAATGAAAAACTGTTTTTT.